Below, 21 T cell receptor beta chains from the same sample are listed, as sequenced in a study of Tregs in tolerant kidney transplant recipients. TCRdb's table, derived via immunoSEQ multiplex PCR, lists solely in-frame clones and lacks some. Among roughly 64,000 clones listed, roughly 98% were seen once. The sample consisted of Tregs from blood, taken before the transplant. The receptors were sampled from a human donor who received a combined kidney and bone marrow transplant.

The chain links TRBV7-2 to TRBJ2-7, with 14 bases identical to TRBD2. Germline V gene data show CDR1 as SGHTA and CDR2 as FQGNSA. Trimming took 0 bases from V and 5 from J; bases not matched to a gene: 6. The CDR3 contains 17 residues. The CDR3, as DNA: TGTGCCAGCAGCTTAGCAGGGGGACTAGCGGGAGTGAACGAGCAGTACTTC. Amino acids: CASSLAGGLAGVNEQYF. The variable domain in full, with the rest retrieved from reference TRBV7-2 and TRBJ2-7, is GAGVSQSPSNKVTEKGKDVELRCDPISGHTALYWYRQSLGQGLEFLIYFQGNSAPDKSGLPSDRFSAERTGGSVSTLTIQRTQQEDSAVYLCASSLAGGLAGVNEQYFGPGTRLTVT.

This chain connects TRBV5-1 to TRBJ1-2; 7 bases line up with TRBD1. V lost 5 bases and J lost 4; bases outside the gene matches: 2. This CDR3 spans 12 amino acids. Germline V CDR1 and CDR2: SGHRS, YFSETQ. The CDR3: CASRGQSYGYTF. The CDR3 DNA reads as TGCGCCAGCAGGGGACAGAGCTATGGCTACACCTTC.

The chain links TRBV15 to TRBJ2-3; perhaps TRBD2 as D (5 bases). The CDR3 runs to 14 residues. Trimming took off 8 bases at V and 3 bases at J, with 15 bases between the two ends. In germline, CDR1 is LNHNV, CDR2 YYDKDF (reference sequence). The CDR3 region has the DNA TGTGCCACCGGTGAAGAGGGCCCTACAGATACGCAGTATTTT. The encoded protein is CATGEEGPTDTQYF.

CDR3 region: CASSLGLAPDTQYF. The DNA for the CDR3 is TGTGCCAGCAGTTTGGGACTAGCCCCAGATACGCAGTATTTT. V gene TRBV7-2 combines with J gene TRBJ2-3, with 9 bases lining up with TRBD2. Germline trimming cut 6 bases from V and 4 bases from J; bases unmatched to any gene: 5. Germline CDR1 SGHTA, CDR2 FQGNSA. CDR3 length: 14 residues.

The chain is built from TRBV4-2 and TRBJ2-1; TRBD2 is a possible D gene (6 bases). Germline CDR1 is LGHNA and CDR2 is YNFKEQ. V was shortened by 0 bases and J by 4 bases, with 10 bases between the two germline ends. CDR3 length: 15 residues. CDR3 region: CASSQDASVYNEQFF. For the CDR3, the DNA is TGTGCCAGCAGCCAAGATGCTAGCGTTTACAATGAGCAGTTCTTC.

V usage is TRBV28 and J usage is TRBJ1-5; D possibly corresponds to TRBD1 (6 bases). The CDR3 has 18 residues. Looked up from germline, CDR1 is MDHEN and CDR2 is SYDVKM. V lost 6 bases, J lost 0 bases, and 21 bases lay in between. The CDR3 DNA is TGTGCCAGCAGCTACGGTCTCCCCCAGGGGTATAGCAATCAGCCCCAGCATTTT. It translates to CASSYGLPQGYSNQPQHF. Looking up the rest from reference TRBV28 and TRBJ1-5 gives the full variable domain: DVKVTQSSRYLVKRTGEKVFLECVQDMDHENMFWYRQDPGLGLRLIYFSYDVKMKEKGDIPEGYSVSREKKERFSLILESASTNQTSMYLCASSYGLPQGYSNQPQHFGDGTRLSIL.

The J gene is TRBJ1-5, the V gene TRBV6-1; possibly TRBD1 for D (5 bases). Looked up from germline, CDR1 is MNHNS and CDR2 is SASEGT. Trimming cost V 6 bases and J 2 bases, with 14 bases left between them. This CDR3 contains 15 residues. The CDR3, as DNA: TGTGCCAGCAGGGCCAGGGTGTATGGCAATCAGCCCCAGCATTTT. This encodes CASRARVYGNQPQHF.

The chain carries TRBV27 and TRBJ2-1; 9 bases are shared with TRBD2. With V trimmed by 9 bases and J by 8 bases, 11 bases remained unmatched. Germline lookup yields CDR1 MNHEY and CDR2 SMNVEV (reference sequence). The CDR3 has 14 amino acids. CDR3 sequence: CASRGLALSDEQFF. The CDR3, as DNA: TGTGCCAGTAGGGGACTAGCATTAAGCGATGAGCAGTTCTTC.

The chain's CDR3 is CASSFGTFSAYEQYF. The CDR3 coding sequence is TGTGCCAGCAGCTTCGGGACTTTTTCGGCCTACGAGCAGTACTTC. J is TRBJ2-7 and V is TRBV5-6; possible D gene TRBD2, 6 bases. In germline, CDR1 is SGHDT, CDR2 YYEEEE. This CDR3 has 15 residues. V lost 2 bases, J lost 2 bases, and 14 bases lay in between.

The chain recombines TRBV5-4 with TRBJ2-7; TRBD1 matches 7 bases. Germline trimming cut 1 base from V and 4 bases from J; bases unmatched to any gene: 8. The CDR3 is 15 amino acids. In germline, CDR1 is SGHNT, CDR2 YYREEE (reference sequence). Written as DNA, the CDR3 is TGTGCCAGCAGCTTGACTTTTCAGGGGGTTTACGAGCAGTACTTC. Protein: CASSLTFQGVYEQYF.

The V call is TRBV11-3, the J call TRBJ2-1; perhaps TRBD1 as D (6 bases). Germline loops: CDR1 SGHNT, CDR2 YENEEA. The germline V and J ends were trimmed by 4 bases and 9 bases, with 19 bases remaining between them. This CDR3 has 15 residues. This chain's CDR3 is CASSSWDTDPGEQFF. CDR3 coding DNA: TGTGCCAGCAGCTCCTGGGACACAGATCCGGGTGAGCAGTTCTTC.

The chain is built from TRBV10-3 and TRBJ2-1; 12 bases align to TRBD2. The CDR3 extends over 13 amino acids. CDR1 and CDR2 (germline): ENHRY, SYGVKD. V was pared by 10 bases and J by 5 bases, with 3 bases of the junction left unmatched. CDR3 bases: TGTGCCACCCGGACTAGCGGGGACAATGAGCAGTTCTTC. Amino acids: CATRTSGDNEQFF.

This chain connects TRBV4-1 to TRBJ2-3; weak D call: TRBD2 (6 bases). Germline assignment: CDR1 MGHRA and CDR2 YSYEKL. V lost 2 bases and J 6 bases, leaving 21 bases between the germline ends. The CDR3 consists of 17 residues. CDR3 in amino acids: CASSQLPSGSLPDTQYF. DNA of the CDR3: TGCGCCAGCAGCCAACTGCCCAGCGGGTCTCTACCCGATACGCAGTATTTT.

The chain is built from TRBV18 and TRBJ1-5; possible D gene TRBD1, 5 bases. The CDR3 runs to 15 residues. The V gene's germline CDR1 is KGHSH and CDR2 LQKENI. V shed 9 bases and J shed 4 bases, with 19 bases lying between them. The CDR3 spells CASHPGGGSNQPQHF. DNA of the CDR3: TGTGCCAGTCACCCCGGCGGGGGGTCAAATCAGCCCCAGCATTTT.

The table lists this clone with a count of one. This chain joins TRBV7-8 and TRBJ2-5, with D perhaps matching TRBD2 (5 bases). The CDR3 covers 13 residues. The germline V and J ends were trimmed by 3 bases and 2 bases, with 7 bases remaining between them. In germline, CDR1 is SGHVS, CDR2 FQNEAQ. The CDR3 is CASSFLAQETQYF. As DNA, the CDR3 is TGTGCCAGCAGCTTTTTAGCGCAAGAGACCCAGTACTTC.

J is TRBJ1-2 and V is TRBV11-2; D uncertain. V lost 1 base and J 6 bases, leaving 9 bases between the germline ends. CDR3 length: 13 amino acids. CDR1 SGHAT and CDR2 FQNNGV come from the germline V gene. The chain's CDR3 is CASSLVGGHGYTF. The CDR3, as DNA: TGTGCCAGCAGCTTAGTGGGCGGGCATGGCTACACCTTC.

In this sample, this clone turned up once. The chain recombines TRBV28 with TRBJ2-1; 8 bases agree with TRBD1. V lost 2 bases, J lost 10 bases, and 7 bases stayed unmatched. This CDR3 spans 14 amino acids. Per germline, CDR1 MDHEN and CDR2 SYDVKM. This chain's CDR3 is CASSLLRDRREQFF. In DNA, the CDR3 is TGTGCCAGCAGTTTACTCCGGGACAGGCGGGAGCAGTTCTTC.

The chain couples TRBV4-2 to TRBJ2-5, with 14 bases aligning to TRBD2. V lost 4 bases to trimming and J lost 4 bases; unmatched junction nucleotides: 2. CDR1 is LGHNA, CDR2 YNFKEQ, per germline. This CDR3 contains 15 residues. The CDR3 nucleotides are TGTGCCAGCAGCCGGGGACTAGCGGGGGCAGAGACCCAGTACTTC. Its translation: CASSRGLAGAETQYF.

The chain employs TRBV4-1 and TRBJ2-7; perhaps TRBD2 as D (5 bases). Germline V gene sequence: CDR1 MGHRA, CDR2 YSYEKL. V gave up 1 base and J gave up 6 bases, with 19 bases separating them. The CDR3 has 16 amino acids. The CDR3 loop is CASSQGLFWRTPEQYF. The CDR3 coding sequence is TGCGCCAGCAGCCAAGGCCTCTTTTGGAGGACCCCCGAGCAGTACTTC.

The chain combines TRBV7-9 with TRBJ2-2; D is unresolved. The V gene's germline CDR1 is SEHNR and CDR2 FQNEAQ (reference sequence). Trimming left V 5 bases short and J 2 bases short, with 12 bases between. The CDR3 has 15 amino acids. In DNA form, the CDR3 reads TGTGCCAGCAGCCTCCTTGGCCCAAACACCGGGGAGCTGTTTTTT. Its protein is CASSLLGPNTGELFF. The complete variable domain, with remaining parts taken from reference TRBV7-9 and TRBJ2-2, reads DTGVSQNPRHKITKRGQNVTFRCDPISEHNRLYWYRQTLGQGPEFLTYFQNEAQLEKSRLLSDRFSAERPKGSFSTLEIQRTEQGDSAMYLCASSLLGPNTGELFFGEGSRLTVL.

CDR3 loop: CAISERLAAISNQPQHF. CDR3 bases: TGTGCCATCAGTGAGAGGTTGGCAGCGATTAGCAATCAGCCCCAGCATTTT. The rearrangement uses TRBV10-3 and TRBJ1-5, with D uncertain. Germline CDR1 and CDR2: ENHRY and SYGVKD. V shed 2 bases and J shed 0 bases, with 14 bases lying between them. This CDR3 has 17 amino acids.